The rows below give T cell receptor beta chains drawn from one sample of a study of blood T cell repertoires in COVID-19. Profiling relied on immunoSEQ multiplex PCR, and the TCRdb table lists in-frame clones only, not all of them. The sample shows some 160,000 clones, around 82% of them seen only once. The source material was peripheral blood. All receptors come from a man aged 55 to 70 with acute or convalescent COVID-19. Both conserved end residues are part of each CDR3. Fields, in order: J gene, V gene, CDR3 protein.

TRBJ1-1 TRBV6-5 CASSLRQGIQAFF
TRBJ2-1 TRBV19 CASSIDAGRYNEQFF
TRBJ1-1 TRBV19 CASSQGYTEAFF
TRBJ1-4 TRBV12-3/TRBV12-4 CASSGVYEKLFF
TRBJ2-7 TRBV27 CASSFRGLAGGISYEQYF
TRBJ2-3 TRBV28 CASRGTSGWTSPQYF
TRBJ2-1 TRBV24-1 CATSDPLAGPSNEQFF
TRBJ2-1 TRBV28 CASSSPRGRNEQFF
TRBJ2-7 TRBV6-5 CASSTLAGGPREQYF
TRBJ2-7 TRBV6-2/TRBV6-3 CASSNGASGPYPVYEQYF
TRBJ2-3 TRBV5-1 CASTIAGYTDTQYF
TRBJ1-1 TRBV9 CASSTQGVNTEAFF